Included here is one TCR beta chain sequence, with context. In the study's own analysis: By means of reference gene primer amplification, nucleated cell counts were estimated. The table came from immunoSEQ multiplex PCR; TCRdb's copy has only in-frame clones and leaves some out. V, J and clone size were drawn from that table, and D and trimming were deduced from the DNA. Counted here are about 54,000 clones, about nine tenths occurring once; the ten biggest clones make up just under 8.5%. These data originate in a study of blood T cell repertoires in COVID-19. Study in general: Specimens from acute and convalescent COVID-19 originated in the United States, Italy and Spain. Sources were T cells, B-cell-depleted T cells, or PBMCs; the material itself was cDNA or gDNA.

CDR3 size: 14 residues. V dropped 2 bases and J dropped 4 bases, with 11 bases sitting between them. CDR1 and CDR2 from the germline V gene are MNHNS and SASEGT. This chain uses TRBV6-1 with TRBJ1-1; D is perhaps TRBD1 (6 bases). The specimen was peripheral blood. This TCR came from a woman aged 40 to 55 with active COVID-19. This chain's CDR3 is CASSEIIGGTEAFF. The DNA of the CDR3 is TGTGCCAGCAGTGAAATCATAGGGGGCACTGAAGCTTTCTTT.